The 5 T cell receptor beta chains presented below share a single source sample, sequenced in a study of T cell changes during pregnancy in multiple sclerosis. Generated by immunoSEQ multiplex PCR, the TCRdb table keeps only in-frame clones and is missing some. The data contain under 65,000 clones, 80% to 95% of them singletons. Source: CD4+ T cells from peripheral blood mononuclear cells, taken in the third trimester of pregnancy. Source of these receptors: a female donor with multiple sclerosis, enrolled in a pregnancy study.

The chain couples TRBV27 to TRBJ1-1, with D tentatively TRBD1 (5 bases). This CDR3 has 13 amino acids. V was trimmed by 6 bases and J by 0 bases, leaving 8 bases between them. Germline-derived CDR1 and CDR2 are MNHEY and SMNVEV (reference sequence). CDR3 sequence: CASSLTVNTEAFF. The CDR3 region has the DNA TGTGCCAGCAGCTTGACAGTGAACACTGAAGCTTTCTTT.

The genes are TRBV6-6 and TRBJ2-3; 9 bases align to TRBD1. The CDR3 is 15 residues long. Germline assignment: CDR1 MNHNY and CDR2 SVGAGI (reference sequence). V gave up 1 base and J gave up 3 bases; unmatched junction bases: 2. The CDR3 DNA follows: TGTGCCAGCAGTTACTACAGGGGGCGAACAGATACGCAGTATTTT. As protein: CASSYYRGRTDTQYF.

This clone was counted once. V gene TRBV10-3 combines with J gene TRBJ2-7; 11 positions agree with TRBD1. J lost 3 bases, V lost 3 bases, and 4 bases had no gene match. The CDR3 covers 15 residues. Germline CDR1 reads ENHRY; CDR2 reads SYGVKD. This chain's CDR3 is CAISDPGTGGYEQYF. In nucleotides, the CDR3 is TGTGCCATCAGTGACCCCGGGACAGGGGGCTACGAGCAGTACTTC.

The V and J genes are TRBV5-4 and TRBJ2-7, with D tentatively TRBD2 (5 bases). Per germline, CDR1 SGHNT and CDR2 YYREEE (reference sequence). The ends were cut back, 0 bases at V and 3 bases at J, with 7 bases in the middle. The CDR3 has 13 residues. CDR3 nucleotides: TGTGCCAGCAGCTTGGCCGGGGTCTACGAGCAGTACTTC. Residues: CASSLAGVYEQYF.

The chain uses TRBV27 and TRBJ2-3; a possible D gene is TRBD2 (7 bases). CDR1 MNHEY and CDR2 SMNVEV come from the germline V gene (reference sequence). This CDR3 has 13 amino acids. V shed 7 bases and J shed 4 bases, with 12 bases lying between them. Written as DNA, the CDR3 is TGTGCCAGCACGGGGGGCGGGTCAGATACGCAGTATTTT. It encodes CASTGGGSDTQYF.